This T cell receptor (beta chain) was recorded in a study of T cells after yellow fever vaccination. This clonotype was recorded many times. MiXCR, run by TCRdb on the 5' RACE reads, gives a single entry per CDR3 protein. Seen here are 90,000 to 130,000 distinct CDR3 sequences, approximately 8.4% observed once, and the top ten hold over 25%. This sequence was found in a man aged 30-40 years who received the YFV17D yellow fever vaccine. The starting material was CD8+ T cells sorted from PBMCs, obtained 45 days after the yellow fever booster vaccination.

The CDR3 nucleotides are TGCAGTGCTGAGGCCGTAACTAATGAAAAACTGTTTTTT. Its protein product is CSAEAVTNEKLFF. The chain recombines TRBV20-1 with TRBJ1-4; D unresolved. Trimming took off 5 bases at V and 1 base at J, with 8 bases between the two ends. The CDR3 totals 13 residues. Germline assignment: CDR1 DFQATT and CDR2 SNEGSKA (reference sequence).